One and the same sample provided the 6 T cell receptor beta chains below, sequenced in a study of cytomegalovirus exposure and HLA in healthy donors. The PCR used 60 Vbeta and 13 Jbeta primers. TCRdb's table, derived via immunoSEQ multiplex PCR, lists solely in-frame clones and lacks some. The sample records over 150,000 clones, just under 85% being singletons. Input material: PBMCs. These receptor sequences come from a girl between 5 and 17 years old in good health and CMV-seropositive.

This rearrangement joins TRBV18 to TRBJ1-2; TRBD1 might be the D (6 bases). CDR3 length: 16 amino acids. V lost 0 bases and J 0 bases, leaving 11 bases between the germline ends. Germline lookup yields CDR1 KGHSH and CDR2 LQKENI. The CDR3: CASSPPFGGSNYGYTF. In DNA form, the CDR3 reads TGTGCCAGCTCACCACCGTTTGGGGGCTCTAACTATGGCTACACCTTC.

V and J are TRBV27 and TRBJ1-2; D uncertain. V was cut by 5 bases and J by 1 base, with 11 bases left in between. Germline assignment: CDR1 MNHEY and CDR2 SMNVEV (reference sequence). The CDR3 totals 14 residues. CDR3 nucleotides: TGTGCCAGCAGTCCCATGAGGGTTAACTATGGCTACACCTTC. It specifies CASSPMRVNYGYTF.

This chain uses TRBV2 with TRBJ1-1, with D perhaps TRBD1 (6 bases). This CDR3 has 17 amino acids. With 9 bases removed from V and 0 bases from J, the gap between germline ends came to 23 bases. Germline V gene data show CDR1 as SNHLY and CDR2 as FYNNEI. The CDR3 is CARGARGKGKMNTEAFF. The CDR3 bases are TGTGCCAGGGGGGCAAGGGGGAAGGGCAAAATGAACACTGAAGCTTTCTTT. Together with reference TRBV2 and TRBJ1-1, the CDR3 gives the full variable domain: EPEVTQTPSHQVTQMGQEVILRCVPISNHLYFYWYRQILGQKVEFLVSFYNNEISEKSEIFDDQFSVERPDGSNFTLKIRSTKLEDSAMYFCARGARGKGKMNTEAFFGQGTRLTVV.

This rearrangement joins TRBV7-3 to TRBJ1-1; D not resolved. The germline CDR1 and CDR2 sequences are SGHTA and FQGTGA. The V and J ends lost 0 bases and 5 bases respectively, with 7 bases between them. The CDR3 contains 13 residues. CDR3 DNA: TGTGCCAGCAGCTTAACGGCGGGTACTGAAGCTTTCTTT. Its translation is CASSLTAGTEAFF.

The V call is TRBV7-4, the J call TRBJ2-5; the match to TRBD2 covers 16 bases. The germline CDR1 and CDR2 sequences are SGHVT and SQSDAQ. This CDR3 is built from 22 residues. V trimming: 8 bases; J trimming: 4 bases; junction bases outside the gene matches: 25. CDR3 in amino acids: CASCPTGGAWGTSGGGRETQYF. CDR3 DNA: TGTGCCAGCTGCCCGACAGGGGGCGCCTGGGGGACTAGCGGGGGGGGTAGAGAGACCCAGTACTTC.

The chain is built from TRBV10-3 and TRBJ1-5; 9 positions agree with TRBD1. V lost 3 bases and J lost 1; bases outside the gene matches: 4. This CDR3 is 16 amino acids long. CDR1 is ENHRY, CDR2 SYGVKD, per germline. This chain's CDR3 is CAISESGTGSNQPQHF. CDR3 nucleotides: TGTGCCATCAGTGAATCCGGGACAGGGAGCAATCAGCCCCAGCATTTT.